This TCR beta chain derives from a study of T cells in Graves' hyperthyroidism and ophthalmopathy. It was RNA transcripts that yielded the amplified TCR beta CDR3 regions. The primer set for the first-round RT-PCR of the TCR CDR3 was HTBI. TCRdb ran MiXCR on the multiplex PCR reads and lists one entry per CDR3 protein. The repertoire holds about 380,000 distinct CDR3 sequences, with 13% as singletons. The CDR3 has 13 residues. Trimming shortened V by 5 bases and J by 6 bases, and 13 bases separated the two germline ends. In germline, CDR1 is SEHNR, CDR2 FQNEAQ (reference sequence). On the basis of clinical symptoms, serum thyroxine and TRAb, thyroid ultrasound and orbital computed tomography, diagnoses were made. PBMCs stemmed from approximately 10 ml fresh peripheral blood. This clonotype showed up many times. What it recognizes is unknown. Study-wide results and limits: Stable hyperthyroidism was separated from ophthalmopathy by a model based on 13 V-J features.

The sequenced material came from blood. The source is a man aged 25-40 years with Graves' hyperthyroidism that later progressed to Graves' ophthalmopathy. J is TRBJ1-1 and V is TRBV7-9; D remains ambiguous. CDR3 residues: CASSLVDGAEAFF. For the CDR3, the DNA is TGTGCCAGCAGCCTCGTAGACGGGGCTGAAGCTTTCTTT.